The source of this TCR beta chain is a study of T cell responses to AZD1222 COVID-19 vaccine. The germline CDR1 and CDR2 sequences are SNHLY and FYNNEI. This CDR3 spans 16 amino acids. V lost 8 bases and J 9 bases, leaving 23 bases between the germline ends. This table comes from immunoSEQ multiplex PCR, and its TCRdb copy is limited to in-frame clones, with some not included. The table includes fewer than 150,000 clones, about 89% detected once. The source was peripheral blood, collected 28 days after the second AZD1222 dose. This clonotype was obtained from an adult who received the AZD1222 COVID-19 vaccine. J is TRBJ1-6 and V is TRBV2; no firm D call. This CDR3 is CASGPSRGMLGSPLHF. DNA for the CDR3: TGTGCCAGCGGCCCCTCCCGTGGGATGCTAGGTTCACCCCTCCACTTT.